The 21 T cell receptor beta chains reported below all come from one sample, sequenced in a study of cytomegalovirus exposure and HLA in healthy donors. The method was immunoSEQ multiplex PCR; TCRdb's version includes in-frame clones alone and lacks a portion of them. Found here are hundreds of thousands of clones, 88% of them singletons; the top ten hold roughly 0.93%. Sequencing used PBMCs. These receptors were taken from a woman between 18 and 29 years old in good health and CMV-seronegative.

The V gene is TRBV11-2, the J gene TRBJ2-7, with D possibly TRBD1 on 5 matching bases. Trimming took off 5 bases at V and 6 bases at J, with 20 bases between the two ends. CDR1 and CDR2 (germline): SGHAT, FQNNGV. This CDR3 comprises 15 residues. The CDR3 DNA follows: TGTGCCAGCAGCGCCGCGACAGCTTCCGGAACCGAGCAGTACTTC. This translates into CASSAATASGTEQYF.

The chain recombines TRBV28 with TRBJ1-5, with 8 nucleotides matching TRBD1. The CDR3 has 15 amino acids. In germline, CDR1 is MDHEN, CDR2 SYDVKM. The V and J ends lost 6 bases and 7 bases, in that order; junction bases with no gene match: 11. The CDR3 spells CASSSAGTGGQPQHF. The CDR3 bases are TGTGCCAGCAGCTCCGCCGGGACAGGCGGCCAGCCCCAGCATTTT.

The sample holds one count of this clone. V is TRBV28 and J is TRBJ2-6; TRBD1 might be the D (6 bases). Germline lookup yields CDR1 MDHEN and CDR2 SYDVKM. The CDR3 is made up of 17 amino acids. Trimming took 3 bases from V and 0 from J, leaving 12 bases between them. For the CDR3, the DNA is TGTGCCAGCAGTTTGACAGGCCCTAACTCTGGGGCCAACGTCCTGACTTTC. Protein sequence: CASSLTGPNSGANVLTF.

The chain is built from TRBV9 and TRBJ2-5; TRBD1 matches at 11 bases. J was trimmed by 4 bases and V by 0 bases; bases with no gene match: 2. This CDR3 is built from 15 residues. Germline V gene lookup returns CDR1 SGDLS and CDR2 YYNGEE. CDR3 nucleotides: TGTGCCAGCAGCGTAGGAGGGACAGGGGGAGAGACCCAGTACTTC. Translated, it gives CASSVGGTGGETQYF.

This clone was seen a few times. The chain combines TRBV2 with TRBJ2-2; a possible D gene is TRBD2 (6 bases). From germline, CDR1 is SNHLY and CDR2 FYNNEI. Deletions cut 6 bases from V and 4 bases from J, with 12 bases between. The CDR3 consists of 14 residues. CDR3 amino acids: CASSMAGTTGELFF. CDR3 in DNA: TGTGCCAGCAGCATGGCGGGGACCACCGGGGAGCTGTTTTTT.

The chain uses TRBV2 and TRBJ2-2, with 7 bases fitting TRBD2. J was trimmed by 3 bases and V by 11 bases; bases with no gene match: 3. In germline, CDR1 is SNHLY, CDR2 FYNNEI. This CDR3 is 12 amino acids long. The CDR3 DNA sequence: TGTGCCGGGGGGGAACACACCGGGGAGCTGTTTTTT. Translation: CAGGEHTGELFF.

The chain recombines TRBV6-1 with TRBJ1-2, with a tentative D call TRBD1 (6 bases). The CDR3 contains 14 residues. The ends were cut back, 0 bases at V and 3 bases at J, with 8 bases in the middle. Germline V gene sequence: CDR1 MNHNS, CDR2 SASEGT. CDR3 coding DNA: TGTGCCAGCAGTGAAGCATGGACAGACTATGGCTACACCTTC. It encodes CASSEAWTDYGYTF.

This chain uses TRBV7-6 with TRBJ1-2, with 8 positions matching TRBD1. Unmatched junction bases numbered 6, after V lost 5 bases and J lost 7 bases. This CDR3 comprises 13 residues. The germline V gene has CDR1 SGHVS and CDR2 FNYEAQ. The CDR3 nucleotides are TGTGCCAGCAGCCCAGGACAGGGAATTGGCTACACCTTC. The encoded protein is CASSPGQGIGYTF.

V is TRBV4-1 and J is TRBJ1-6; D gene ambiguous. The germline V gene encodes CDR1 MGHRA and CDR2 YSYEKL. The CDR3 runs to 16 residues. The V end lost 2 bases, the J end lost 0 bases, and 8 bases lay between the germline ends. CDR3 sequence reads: CASSQRESSYNSPLHF. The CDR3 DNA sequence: TGCGCCAGCAGCCAACGAGAAAGCTCCTATAATTCACCCCTCCACTTT.

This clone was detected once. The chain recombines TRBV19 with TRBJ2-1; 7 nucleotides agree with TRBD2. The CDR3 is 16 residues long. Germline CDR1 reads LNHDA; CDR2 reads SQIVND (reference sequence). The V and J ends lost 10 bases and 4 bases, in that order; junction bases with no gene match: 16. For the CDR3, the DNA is TGTGCCACCCAGAAGGGCCAGCGGGATTTTTACAATGAGCAGTTCTTC. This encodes CATQKGQRDFYNEQFF.

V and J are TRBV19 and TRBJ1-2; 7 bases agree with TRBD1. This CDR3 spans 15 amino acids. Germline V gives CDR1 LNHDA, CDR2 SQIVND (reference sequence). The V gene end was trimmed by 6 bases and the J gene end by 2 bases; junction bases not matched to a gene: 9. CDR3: CASSWKTGDNYGYTF. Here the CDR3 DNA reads TGTGCCAGTAGCTGGAAAACAGGGGACAACTATGGCTACACCTTC.

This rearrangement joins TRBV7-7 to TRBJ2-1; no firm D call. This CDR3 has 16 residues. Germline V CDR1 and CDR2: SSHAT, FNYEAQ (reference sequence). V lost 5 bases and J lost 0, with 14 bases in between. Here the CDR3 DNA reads TGTGCCAGCAGCCCGCATAGCAGAAGCTCCTACAATGAGCAGTTCTTC. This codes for CASSPHSRSSYNEQFF. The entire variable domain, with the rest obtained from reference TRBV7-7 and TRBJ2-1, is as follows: GAGVSQSPRYKVTKRGQDVTLRCDPISSHATLYWYQQALGQGPEFLTYFNYEAQPDKSGLPSDRFSAERPEGSISTLTIQRTEQRDSAMYRCASSPHSRSSYNEQFFGPGTRLTVL.

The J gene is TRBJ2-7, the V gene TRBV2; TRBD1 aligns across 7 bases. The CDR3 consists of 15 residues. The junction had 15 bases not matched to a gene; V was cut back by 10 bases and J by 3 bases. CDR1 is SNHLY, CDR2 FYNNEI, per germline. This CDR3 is CATTSDRDRSYEQYF. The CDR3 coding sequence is TGTGCCACCACGTCTGACAGGGATAGGAGCTACGAGCAGTACTTC. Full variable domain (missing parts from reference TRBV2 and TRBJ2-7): EPEVTQTPSHQVTQMGQEVILRCVPISNHLYFYWYRQILGQKVEFLVSFYNNEISEKSEIFDDQFSVERPDGSNFTLKIRSTKLEDSAMYFCATTSDRDRSYEQYFGPGTRLTVT.

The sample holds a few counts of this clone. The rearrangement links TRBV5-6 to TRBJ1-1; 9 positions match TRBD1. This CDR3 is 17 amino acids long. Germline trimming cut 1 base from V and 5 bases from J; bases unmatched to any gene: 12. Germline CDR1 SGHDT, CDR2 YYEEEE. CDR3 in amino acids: CASSLYRLRDRATEAFF. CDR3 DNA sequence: TGTGCCAGCAGCTTGTATCGGCTCAGGGACAGGGCAACTGAAGCTTTCTTT.

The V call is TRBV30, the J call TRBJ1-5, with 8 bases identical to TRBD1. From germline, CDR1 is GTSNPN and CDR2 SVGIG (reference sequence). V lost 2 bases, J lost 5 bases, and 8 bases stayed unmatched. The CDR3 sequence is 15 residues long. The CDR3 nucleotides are TGTGCCTGGAGTATGGGGACAGGAACATATCAGCCCCAGCATTTT. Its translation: CAWSMGTGTYQPQHF.

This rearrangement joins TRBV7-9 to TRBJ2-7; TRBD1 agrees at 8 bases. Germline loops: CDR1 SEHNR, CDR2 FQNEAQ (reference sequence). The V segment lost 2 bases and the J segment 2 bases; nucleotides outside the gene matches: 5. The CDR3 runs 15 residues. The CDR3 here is CASSLLGTGPYEQYF. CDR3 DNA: TGTGCCAGCAGCTTACTCGGGACAGGACCCTACGAGCAGTACTTC.

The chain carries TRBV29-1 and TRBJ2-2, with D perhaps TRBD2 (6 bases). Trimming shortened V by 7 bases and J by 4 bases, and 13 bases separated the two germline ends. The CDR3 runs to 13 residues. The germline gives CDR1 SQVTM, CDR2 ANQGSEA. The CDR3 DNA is TGCAGCGCCACAAGGCGGGGCACCGGGGAGCTGTTTTTT. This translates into CSATRRGTGELFF.

The CDR3 reads CAIQGTTLGDTQYF. The CDR3 nucleotides read TGTGCCATCCAAGGGACTACCCTGGGAGATACGCAGTATTTT. This chain links TRBV6-1 with TRBJ2-3; TRBD2 aligns across 7 bases. V shed 10 bases, J shed 5 bases, and the junction held 12 bases outside the gene matches. The CDR3 is 14 amino acids. From germline, CDR1 is MNHNS and CDR2 SASEGT.

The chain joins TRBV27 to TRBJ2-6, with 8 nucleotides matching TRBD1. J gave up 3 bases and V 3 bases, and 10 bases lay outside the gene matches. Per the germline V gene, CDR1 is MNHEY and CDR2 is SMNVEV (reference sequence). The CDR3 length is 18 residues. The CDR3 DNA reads TGTGCCAGCAGTTTGCAGGGGGCCGGGGCATTTGGGGCCAACGTCCTGACTTTC. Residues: CASSLQGAGAFGANVLTF.

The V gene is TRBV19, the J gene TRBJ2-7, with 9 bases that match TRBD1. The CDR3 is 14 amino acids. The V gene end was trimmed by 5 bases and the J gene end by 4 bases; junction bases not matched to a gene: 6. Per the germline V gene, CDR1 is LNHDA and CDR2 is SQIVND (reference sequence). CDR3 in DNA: TGTGCCAGTAGTTCTTCCGGGACAGGGTACGAGCAGTACTTC. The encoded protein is CASSSSGTGYEQYF.

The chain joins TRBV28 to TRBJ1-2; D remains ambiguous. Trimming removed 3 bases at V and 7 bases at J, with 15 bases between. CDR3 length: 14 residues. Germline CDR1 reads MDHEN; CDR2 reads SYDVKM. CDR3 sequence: CASSLIQVSAGYTF. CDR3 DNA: TGTGCCAGCAGTTTGATTCAGGTTTCGGCTGGCTACACCTTC.